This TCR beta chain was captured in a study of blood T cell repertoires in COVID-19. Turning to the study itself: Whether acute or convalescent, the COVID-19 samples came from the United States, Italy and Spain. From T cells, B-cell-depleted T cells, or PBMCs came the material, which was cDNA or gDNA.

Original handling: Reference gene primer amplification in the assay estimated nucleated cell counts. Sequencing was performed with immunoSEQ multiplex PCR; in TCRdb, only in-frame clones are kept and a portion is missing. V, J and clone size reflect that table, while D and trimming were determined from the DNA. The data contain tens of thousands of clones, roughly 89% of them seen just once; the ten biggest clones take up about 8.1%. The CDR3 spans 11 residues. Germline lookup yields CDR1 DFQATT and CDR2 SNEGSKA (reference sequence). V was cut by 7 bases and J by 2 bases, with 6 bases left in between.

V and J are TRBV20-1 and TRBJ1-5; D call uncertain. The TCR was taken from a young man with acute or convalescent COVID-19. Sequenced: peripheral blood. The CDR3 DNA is TGCAGTGTCACGGGCAATCAGCCCCAGCATTTT. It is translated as CSVTGNQPQHF.